The 23 T cell receptor beta chains reported below all come from one sample, sequenced in a study of CD8+CD57+ T cells in acquired aplastic anemia. Sequencing involved patients with CD8+CD57+ cell expansion previously shown by flow cytometry. TCR beta VDJ combinations and CDR3 sequences were profiled from genomic DNA. TCRdb reanalysed the reads using MiXCR and keeps one entry per CDR3 protein. The sample has around 210,000 distinct CDR3 sequences, roughly two thirds seen once. Material: sorted CD4+, CD8+, or CD8+CD57+ T cells (not recorded which) from PBMCs. All receptors derive from a human donor with aplastic anemia.

V and J are TRBV14 and TRBJ1-2; D is unclear. The CDR3 is made up of 12 amino acids. Trimming took off 0 bases at V and 7 bases at J, with 6 bases between the two ends. Looked up from germline, CDR1 is SGHDN and CDR2 is FVKESK. The CDR3 region has the DNA TGTGCCAGCAGCCAAGAATGGCGTGGCTACACCTTC. Encoded protein: CASSQEWRGYTF.

This chain uses TRBV20-1 with TRBJ2-5; 10 bases align to TRBD2. Germline CDR1 is DFQATT and CDR2 is SNEGSKA (reference sequence). Trimming at V came to 6 bases and at J to 4 bases, leaving 14 bases not matched to a gene. There are 16 residues in the CDR3. The CDR3 is CSARGGSGGAGETQYF. CDR3 nucleotide sequence: TGCAGTGCCCGAGGGGGCAGCGGGGGGGCCGGAGAGACCCAGTACTTC.

This clonotype was observed a handful of times. CDR3 residues: CASSPGTGGSSPLHF. CDR3 DNA: TGCGCCAGCAGCCCCGGGACAGGGGGTAGTTCACCCCTCCACTTT. J is TRBJ1-6 and V is TRBV5-1; 11 bases align to TRBD1. The CDR3 runs 15 residues. With 4 bases clipped from V and 9 bases from J, the junction kept 6 bases outside the gene matches. The germline V gene encodes CDR1 SGHRS and CDR2 YFSETQ. Full variable domain (rest looked up from reference TRBV5-1 and TRBJ1-6): KAGVTQTPRYLIKTRGQQVTLSCSPISGHRSVSWYQQTPGQGLQFLFEYFSETQRNKGNFPGRFSGRQFSNSRSEMNVSTLELGDSALYLCASSPGTGGSSPLHFGNGTRLTVT.

This clonotype showed up just once. The chain links TRBV3-1 to TRBJ1-2, with 8 bases aligning to TRBD1. Germline CDR1 and CDR2: LGHDT and YNNKEL (reference sequence). There are 11 residues in the CDR3. J gave up 12 bases and V 2 bases, and 2 bases lay outside the gene matches. DNA for the CDR3: TGTGCCAGCAGCCAAACAGGGGGACACACCTTC. It encodes CASSQTGGHTF.

This clonotype appeared many times. The chain carries TRBV7-9 and TRBJ2-7; D is ambiguous. V was cut by 0 bases and J by 2 bases, with 5 bases left in between. Germline CDR1 and CDR2: SEHNR and FQNEAQ (reference sequence). CDR3 length equals 13 residues. The CDR3 sequence is CASSLAPAYEQYF. In nucleotides, the CDR3 is TGTGCCAGCAGCTTAGCGCCGGCCTACGAGCAGTACTTC. The variable domain in full, with the rest retrieved from reference TRBV7-9 and TRBJ2-7, is DTGVSQNPRHKITKRGQNVTFRCDPISEHNRLYWYRQTLGQGPEFLTYFQNEAQLEKSRLLSDRFSAERPKGSFSTLEIQRTEQGDSAMYLCASSLAPAYEQYFGPGTRLTVT.

This clonotype was recorded a few times. This chain joins TRBV30 and TRBJ2-2; 11 nucleotides align to TRBD2. Germline CDR1 is GTSNPN and CDR2 is SVGIG (reference sequence). The CDR3 runs to 18 residues. The trim removed 1 base at V and 1 base at J, leaving 8 bases unmatched. CDR3 DNA: TGTGCCTGGAGTGATCTTAGGACTAGCGGGCGGAACACCGGGGAGCTGTTTTTT. It specifies CAWSDLRTSGRNTGELFF.

The chain links TRBV29-1 to TRBJ1-5; a possible D gene is TRBD1 (5 bases). Germline V gene sequence: CDR1 SQVTM, CDR2 ANQGSEA. The CDR3 runs 11 residues. The CDR3 DNA reads TGCAGGGGGACGGGAGATCAGCCCCAGCATTTT. Residues: CRGTGDQPQHF.

This chain joins TRBV7-2 and TRBJ2-3; D remains ambiguous. Germline CDR1 and CDR2: SGHTA and FQGNSA. The germline V and J ends were trimmed by 3 bases and 7 bases, with 8 bases remaining between them. The CDR3 consists of 12 residues. In DNA form, the CDR3 reads TGTGCCAGCAGCTTCCTCGTGAATACGCAGTATTTT. It encodes CASSFLVNTQYF.

The chain combines TRBV15 with TRBJ2-1; D may be TRBD1 (6 bases). Germline-derived CDR1 and CDR2 are LNHNV and YYDKDF (reference sequence). The CDR3 consists of 15 residues. The V and J ends lost 6 bases and 0 bases respectively, with 12 bases between them. The CDR3 loop reads CATSERGSSYNEQFF. CDR3 DNA: TGTGCCACCAGTGAAAGGGGGAGCTCCTACAATGAGCAGTTCTTC.

The V and J genes are TRBV20-1 and TRBJ2-1; TRBD2 matches 10 bases. The CDR3 length is 14 residues. The V and J ends lost 6 bases and 9 bases, in that order; junction bases with no gene match: 11. Per germline, CDR1 DFQATT and CDR2 SNEGSKA (reference sequence). In DNA form, the CDR3 reads TGCAGTGCGAAGGAAGCGGGAGGGCCAGGTGAGCAGTTCTTC. It translates to CSAKEAGGPGEQFF.

The V and J genes are TRBV15 and TRBJ1-1; 8 bases are shared with TRBD1. The CDR3 length is 15 residues. Trimming cost V 2 bases and J 4 bases; bases outside gene matches: 6. The germline gives CDR1 LNHNV, CDR2 YYDKDF (reference sequence). CDR3 nucleotide sequence: TGTGCCACCAGCAGATCCGACAGGGGAGGCACTGAAGCTTTCTTT. Translated: CATSRSDRGGTEAFF.

This clonotype was recorded many times. The chain uses TRBV5-6 and TRBJ2-6; no clear D gene. In germline, CDR1 is SGHDT, CDR2 YYEEEE. This CDR3 spans 14 amino acids. Trimming cost V 4 bases and J 0 bases, with 5 bases left between them. The CDR3 protein is CASSPNSGANVLTF. The CDR3 DNA reads TGTGCCAGCAGCCCTAACTCTGGGGCCAACGTCCTGACTTTC.

The V and J genes are TRBV2 and TRBJ2-7; perhaps TRBD1 as D (5 bases). The germline V gene encodes CDR1 SNHLY and CDR2 FYNNEI. The ends were cut back, 6 bases at V and 2 bases at J, with 11 bases in the middle. The CDR3 contains 13 residues. The CDR3 region has the DNA TGTGCCAGCAGCCAGGGCGCGACCTACGAGCAGTACTTC. It codes for CASSQGATYEQYF. Variable domain in full (rest from reference TRBV2 and TRBJ2-7): EPEVTQTPSHQVTQMGQEVILRCVPISNHLYFYWYRQILGQKVEFLVSFYNNEISEKSEIFDDQFSVERPDGSNFTLKIRSTKLEDSAMYFCASSQGATYEQYFGPGTRLTVT.

This clonotype has a count of ten or more. The chain is built from TRBV10-3 and TRBJ1-6; TRBD1 matches 8 bases. This CDR3 is 15 amino acids long. Germline V gene data show CDR1 as ENHRY and CDR2 as SYGVKD. Trimming cost V 3 bases and J 7 bases; bases outside gene matches: 5. CDR3 amino acids: CAISEPGTGNSPLHF. In nucleotides, the CDR3 is TGTGCCATCAGTGAACCCGGGACAGGCAATTCACCCCTCCACTTT.

This clonotype was counted a single time. This chain uses TRBV9 with TRBJ2-1; D possibly uses TRBD1 or TRBD2 (5 bases each). Trimming took off 4 bases at V and 8 bases at J, with 13 bases between the two ends. Germline CDR1 is SGDLS and CDR2 is YYNGEE. The length of the CDR3 is 13 residues. CDR3 nucleotides: TGTGCCAGCAGCCCCTACGGGGACCATGAGCAGTTCTTC. This encodes CASSPYGDHEQFF.

Note on this clonotype: With a much larger clone just one base away, this may be a read error. This rearrangement joins TRBV6-5 to TRBJ2-1, with TRBD1 identical over 7 bases. The CDR3 runs to 13 residues. Germline CDR1 is MNHEY and CDR2 is SVGAGI. The CDR3 coding sequence is TGTGCCAGCGGTTACAGGGGATACAATGAGCAGTTCTTC. It is translated as CASGYRGYNEQFF.

The rearrangement uses TRBV5-1 and TRBJ2-2; D gene unclear. Germline assignment: CDR1 SGHRS and CDR2 YFSETQ. Trimming pared 7 bases from V and 6 bases from J, leaving 10 bases between. The CDR3 contains 12 residues. CDR3 protein: CASLSSSGELFF. CDR3 nucleotides: TGCGCCAGCCTTAGTTCTTCCGGGGAGCTGTTTTTT.

This chain links TRBV15 with TRBJ1-6; TRBD1 might be the D (5 bases). In germline, CDR1 is LNHNV, CDR2 YYDKDF (reference sequence). The ends were cut back, 3 bases at V and 9 bases at J, with 18 bases in the middle. CDR3 length: 16 amino acids. The CDR3 spells CATSSGRDPAISPLHF. CDR3 in DNA: TGTGCCACCAGCAGCGGAAGGGACCCGGCTATTTCACCCCTCCACTTT.

The gene calls are TRBV5-5 and TRBJ1-1; D may be TRBD1 (5 bases). CDR3 length: 16 amino acids. V was shortened by 4 bases and J by 5 bases, with 21 bases between the two germline ends. Germline CDR1 reads SGHKS; CDR2 reads YYEKEE (reference sequence). The CDR3 DNA follows: TGTGCCAGCAGCGCGGACATAGGTTTGGGGAATACTGAAGCTTTCTTT. This gives the protein CASSADIGLGNTEAFF.

The V call is TRBV20-1, the J call TRBJ2-7; D is perhaps TRBD1 (5 bases). Per the germline V gene, CDR1 is DFQATT and CDR2 is SNEGSKA (reference sequence). The CDR3 has 14 amino acids. With 1 base removed from V and 3 bases from J, the gap between germline ends came to 13 bases. DNA for the CDR3: TGCAGTGCTAGAGGGACACAAAATATCTACGAGCAGTACTTC. Amino acid sequence: CSARGTQNIYEQYF.

This clonotype was detected once. The chain uses TRBV20-1 and TRBJ1-6, with a tentative D call TRBD1 (5 bases). This CDR3 contains 14 residues. From germline, CDR1 is DFQATT and CDR2 SNEGSKA (reference sequence). Deletions cut 3 bases from V and 8 bases from J, with 14 bases between. CDR3 coding DNA: TGCAGTGCTAGTCGACAGCGTGGGGATTCACCCCTCCACTTT. This codes for CSASRQRGDSPLHF.

The rearrangement uses TRBV5-1 and TRBJ2-7; D is perhaps TRBD1 (5 bases). Deletions cut 0 bases from V and 6 bases from J, with 16 bases between. The CDR3 spans 15 residues. Germline CDR1 and CDR2: SGHRS and YFSETQ. CDR3 bases: TGCGCCAGCAGCTTGGCCGAACAGGCTTTGGGCGAGCAGTACTTC. It translates to CASSLAEQALGEQYF.

This clonotype was seen a handful of times. The rearrangement links TRBV24-1 to TRBJ1-5; D gene ambiguous. V was pared by 4 bases and J by 6 bases, with 6 bases between. CDR3 length: 12 amino acids. Germline V gives CDR1 KGHDR, CDR2 SFDVKD. The CDR3 spells CATSELGQPQHF. CDR3 bases: TGTGCCACCAGTGAGTTAGGTCAGCCCCAGCATTTT.